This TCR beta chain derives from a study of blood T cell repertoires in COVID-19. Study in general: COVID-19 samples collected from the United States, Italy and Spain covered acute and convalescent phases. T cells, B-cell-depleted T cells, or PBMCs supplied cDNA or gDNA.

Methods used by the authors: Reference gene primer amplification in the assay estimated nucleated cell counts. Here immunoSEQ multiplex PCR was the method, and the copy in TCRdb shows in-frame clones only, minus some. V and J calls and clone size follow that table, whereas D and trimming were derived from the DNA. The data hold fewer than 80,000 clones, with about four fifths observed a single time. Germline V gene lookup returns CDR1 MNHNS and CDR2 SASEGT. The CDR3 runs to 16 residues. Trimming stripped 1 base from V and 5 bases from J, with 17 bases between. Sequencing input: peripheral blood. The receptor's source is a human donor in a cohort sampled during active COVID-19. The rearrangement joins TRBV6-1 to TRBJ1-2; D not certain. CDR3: CASSEDGGRPDYGYTF. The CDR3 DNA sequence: TGTGCCAGCAGTGAAGACGGTGGGCGCCCCGATTATGGCTACACCTTC.